This is a list of T cell receptor beta chains from one sample in a study of T-cell reconstitution after alpha-beta-depleted transplantation in children. In TCRdb, the PCR reads were re-called with MiXCR into one record per CDR3 protein. Here the sample spans 400,000 to 450,000 distinct CDR3 sequences, over 40% being singletons. Sequenced here: PBMCs, sampled before TCRalphabeta/CD19-depleted stem cell transplant. Receptors originate from a girl between 2 and 10 years old with aplastic anemia, due to receive a stem cell transplant. Both conserved end residues are part of each CDR3. Each record gives: J gene, D gene, V gene, clone size, CDR3 DNA, CDR3 protein. A D gene is named only where the DNA matches it firmly. Not every row has a clone size; where given, it reads once, few, many or a size class.

>TRBJ2-1|-|TRBV20-1|few
TGCAGTGTAATGGACTCGCAACGGGATGAGCAGTTCTTC
CSVMDSQRDEQFF
>TRBJ2-1|-|TRBV29-1|-
TGCAGCGTCAGCCGGGACTCCTACAATGAGCAGTTCTTC
CSVSRDSYNEQFF
>TRBJ2-7|-|TRBV5-1|many
TGCGCCAGCAGCTCCGGAGGGGTTGACGACGAGCAGTACTTC
CASSSGGVDDEQYF
>TRBJ2-3|TRBD2|TRBV7-9|few
TGTGCCAGCAGCTTAGTCCAGACTAGCGGCACAGATACGCAGTATTTT
CASSLVQTSGTDTQYF
>TRBJ1-2|-|TRBV20-1|few
TGCAGTGCTAGAGACCCCAGGGCGAGTGAGAGTGGCTACACCTTC
CSARDPRASESGYTF
>TRBJ2-2|-|TRBV7-9|-
TGTGCCAGCTCCGGCGGAGAGGGAGTAACCGGGGAGCTGTTTTTT
CASSGGEGVTGELFF
>TRBJ2-5|-|TRBV20-1|few
TGCAGTGCTAGAGATAGGGGCGAAGAGACCCAGTACTTC
CSARDRGEETQYF
>TRBJ1-2|-|TRBV6-6|once
TGTGTGACAGCCGGGGGCATCTATGGCTACACCTTC
CVTAGGIYGYTF
>TRBJ2-1|-|TRBV7-3|-
TGTGCCAGCAGCTTAACGGGGGGGCACCCCTACAATGAGCAGTTCTTC
CASSLTGGHPYNEQFF
>TRBJ1-1|-|TRBV14|many
TGTGCCAGCAGCCAAGAGGGGATGTACGCTGAAGCTTTCTTT
CASSQEGMYAEAFF
>TRBJ2-7|-|TRBV12-3/TRBV12-4|-
TGTGCCAGCACCTTACGGGGGGCGAGTGAGCAGTACTTC
CASTLRGASEQYF
>TRBJ1-2|TRBD1|TRBV15|few
TGTGCCACCAGCAGAGCCACCAGAGAGGGGGCAGGTGGCTATGGCTACACCTTC
CATSRATREGAGGYGYTF
>TRBJ1-2|-|TRBV6-1|-
TGTGCCAGCTCTAATGTCGATGGCTACACCTTC
CASSNVDGYTF
>TRBJ1-2|-|TRBV7-9|few
TGTGCCAGCAGCTTAGTATCCGGGGAATATGGCTACACCTTC
CASSLVSGEYGYTF
>TRBJ2-1|TRBD2|TRBV12-3/TRBV12-4|-
TGTGCCAGCACCGCGACCGGACTAGCGGGCTCCTACAATGAGCAGTTCTTC
CASTATGLAGSYNEQFF
>TRBJ1-2|-|TRBV9|few
TGTGCCAGCTCGGGGACCGCGTTCACCTTC
CASSGTAFTF
>TRBJ2-3|-|TRBV20-1|many
TGCAGTTCGGGGGCGGGAGTGGGCACAGATACGCAGTATTTT
CSSGAGVGTDTQYF
>TRBJ2-2|-|TRBV15|few
TGTGCCACCAGCAGAGATTTGGGCCCCGGGGAGCTGTTTTTT
CATSRDLGPGELFF
>TRBJ2-7|-|TRBV5-1|many
TGCGCCAGCAGCTTGACGGGGGCGGGGACCGAGCAGTACTTC
CASSLTGAGTEQYF